One and the same sample provided the 14 T cell receptor beta chains below, sequenced in a study of cytomegalovirus exposure and HLA in healthy donors. Primers for the PCR totalled 60 Vbeta and 13 Jbeta. Repertoires were generated with immunoSEQ multiplex PCR, while TCRdb's copy carries only in-frame clones and drops some. The data contain 100,000 to 150,000 clones, about 74% of them singletons. The sample consisted of PBMCs. The origin of the receptors is a woman between 50 and 59 years old in good health and CMV-seropositive.

The chain links TRBV28 to TRBJ2-7; 8 bases are shared with TRBD1. The CDR3 spans 16 residues. Germline CDR1 reads MDHEN; CDR2 reads SYDVKM. Trimming took 5 bases from V and 1 from J; bases not matched to a gene: 10. Here the CDR3 reads CASSPLDRGVSYEQYF. The CDR3 DNA reads as TGTGCCAGCAGTCCACTAGACAGGGGCGTTTCCTACGAGCAGTACTTC. The whole variable domain, filled in from reference TRBV28 and TRBJ2-7, reads DVKVTQSSRYLVKRTGEKVFLECVQDMDHENMFWYRQDPGLGLRLIYFSYDVKMKEKGDIPEGYSVSREKKERFSLILESASTNQTSMYLCASSPLDRGVSYEQYFGPGTRLTVT.

V usage is TRBV5-1 and J usage is TRBJ2-7, with D unresolved. V was shortened by 2 bases and J by 3 bases, with 9 bases between the two germline ends. Germline loops: CDR1 SGHRS, CDR2 YFSETQ. The CDR3 totals 13 residues. The CDR3 spells CASSFDTDYEQYF. DNA of the CDR3: TGCGCCAGCAGCTTTGACACGGACTACGAGCAGTACTTC.

This clone was counted a few times. The chain uses TRBV5-5 and TRBJ2-7; no reliable D call. V was cut by 0 bases and J by 5 bases, with 9 bases left in between. From germline, CDR1 is SGHKS and CDR2 YYEKEE (reference sequence). The length of the CDR3 is 13 residues. CDR3 coding DNA: TGTGCCAGCAGCTTGGGTTCCGAGGACGAGCAGTACTTC. Translation: CASSLGSEDEQYF.

In its sample, this clone was seen a few times. J is TRBJ2-7 and V is TRBV4-1, with 13 bases aligning to TRBD2. Per germline, CDR1 MGHRA and CDR2 YSYEKL. The CDR3 spans 15 residues. Trimming removed 6 bases from V and 2 bases from J; junction bases left unmatched: 4. For the CDR3, the DNA is TGCGCCAGCAGTCAAACTAGCGGGGGGGCCTACGAGCAGTACTTC. Protein sequence: CASSQTSGGAYEQYF.

This chain joins TRBV18 and TRBJ2-3, with a weak D call TRBD2 (7 bases). This CDR3 comprises 14 residues. Between the trimmed V and J ends, which lost 3 bases and 4 bases, there was a span of 11 bases. The V gene's germline CDR1 is KGHSH and CDR2 LQKENI. The CDR3 reads CASSPPGGPDTQYF. In DNA form, the CDR3 reads TGTGCCAGCTCACCCCCGGGGGGCCCAGATACGCAGTATTTT.

As concerns this clone: An end of the junction does not agree with germline; a read error may underlie this. The rearrangement uses TRBV5-1 and TRBJ2-7; TRBD2 matches 7 bases. The CDR3 loop spans 14 amino acids. The germline V gene has CDR1 SGHRS and CDR2 YFSETQ. CDR3 DNA: TGCGCCAGCAGGTTGGATCTAGCGGTCTACGAGCAGTACTTC. Protein sequence: CASRLDLAVYEQYF.

The chain uses TRBV7-9 and TRBJ2-7, with 10 bases that match TRBD1. CDR3 length equals 15 residues. V lost 5 bases to trimming and J lost 1 base; unmatched junction nucleotides: 5. The germline V gene encodes CDR1 SEHNR and CDR2 FQNEAQ (reference sequence). The DNA for the CDR3 is TGTGCCAGCAGCATCCCGGGACAGGGGTCCTACGAGCAGTACTTC. Translated, it gives CASSIPGQGSYEQYF.

The chain is built from TRBV6-1 and TRBJ2-4; a weak D match, TRBD1 (6 bases). This CDR3 has 14 residues. With 6 bases removed from V and 7 bases from J, the gap between germline ends came to 16 bases. The germline V gene has CDR1 MNHNS and CDR2 SASEGT. The CDR3 nucleotides are TGTGCCAGCAGCCCCACAGGGATCGGTAACATTCAGTACTTC. Encoded protein: CASSPTGIGNIQYF.

The chain joins TRBV29-1 to TRBJ2-7, with 8 bases lining up with TRBD1. Germline V lookup: CDR1 SQVTM, CDR2 ANQGSEA. This CDR3 is built from 14 residues. V shed 4 bases, J shed 3 bases, and the junction held 8 bases outside the gene matches. The CDR3 bases are TGCAGCGTTGGGGGTACAGGGGGTCTCTACGAGCAGTACTTC. It translates to CSVGGTGGLYEQYF.

This clone was observed once. The chain carries TRBV7-2 and TRBJ2-2; tentative D call: TRBD2 (6 bases). This CDR3 has 15 amino acids. The V gene's germline CDR1 is SGHTA and CDR2 FQGNSA. Between the trimmed V and J ends, which lost 5 bases and 4 bases, there was a span of 14 bases. CDR3 sequence reads: CASSVRDLLTGELFF. The CDR3 nucleotides are TGTGCCAGCAGCGTTCGGGACTTACTCACCGGGGAGCTGTTTTTT.

V usage is TRBV18 and J usage is TRBJ1-4, with 8 positions matching TRBD1. This CDR3 region has 15 residues. CDR1 KGHSH and CDR2 LQKENI come from the germline V gene. After removal of 3 bases from V and 7 bases from J, the junction contained 7 bases not matched to a gene. This CDR3 is CASSPDRAGGEKLFF. Written as DNA, the CDR3 is TGTGCCAGCTCACCGGACAGGGCAGGAGGTGAAAAACTGTTTTTT.

The genes are TRBV9 and TRBJ2-7; D is undetermined. The CDR3 covers 14 residues. Trimming removed 3 bases at V and 3 bases at J, with 13 bases between. Germline CDR1 reads SGDLS; CDR2 reads YYNGEE. As DNA, the CDR3 is TGTGCCAGCAGCGAGTCCCCCAGGAACTACGAGCAGTACTTC. Translation: CASSESPRNYEQYF.

The chain links TRBV29-1 to TRBJ2-7, with TRBD1 as a possible D gene (6 bases). This CDR3 region has 11 residues. The germline CDR1 and CDR2 sequences are SQVTM and ANQGSEA. V shed 5 bases and J shed 2 bases, with 7 bases lying between them. CDR3 protein: CSVYRAYEQYF. The CDR3 DNA reads as TGCAGCGTTTACAGGGCCTACGAGCAGTACTTC.

This chain connects TRBV19 to TRBJ2-7; D gene unclear. The CDR3 runs 14 residues. Per germline, CDR1 LNHDA and CDR2 SQIVND (reference sequence). V gave up 6 bases and J gave up 2 bases, with 14 bases separating them. CDR3 residues: CASSPRLATYEQYF. The CDR3 DNA follows: TGTGCCAGTAGCCCCCGGTTAGCTACCTACGAGCAGTACTTC. Full variable domain (remainder filled in from reference TRBV19 and TRBJ2-7): DGGITQSPKYLFRKEGQNVTLSCEQNLNHDAMYWYRQDPGQGLRLIYYSQIVNDFQKGDIAEGYSVSREKKESFPLTVTSAQKNPTAFYLCASSPRLATYEQYFGPGTRLTVT.